A single sample is the source of the 15 T cell receptor beta chains below, sequenced in a study of T cells after posttransplantation cyclophosphamide (dated by TCRdb to the mid-2010s). The control group consisted of 11 patients who received myeloablative marrow transplants with methotrexate plus a calcineurin inhibitor and who were sampled 1 year after transplant. Library prep was done by the immunoSEQ multiplex PCR assay. Imported from immuneACCESS, the table was reduced by TCRdb to in-frame sequences with V and J called. These copies leave out some clones; in studies compared against another copy, an unresolved V gene accounts for under half, and the cause of the remainder is not known. The sample data list 9,800 or so clones, and around 92% of these were observed just once. The top ten clonotypes cover around 4% of the sample. Sequenced material: PBMCs, taken roughly 61 weeks after allogeneic stem cell transplant with calcineurin inhibitor and methotrexate. The receptors stem from a male patient between 50 and 60 years old who received an allogeneic stem cell transplant from an unrelated donor, was CMV-positive, and had chronic GVHD only. After a transplant, the donor of the graft may account for some T cells.

The rearrangement joins TRBV9 to TRBJ1-3; TRBD1 agrees at 10 bases. The CDR3 sequence is 18 residues long. With 2 bases clipped from V and 2 bases from J, the junction kept 10 bases outside the gene matches. Germline-derived CDR1 and CDR2 are SGDLS and YYNGEE. The CDR3 spells CASSVRDRGGIAGNTIYF. The CDR3 DNA sequence: TGTGCCAGCAGCGTGCGGGACAGGGGAGGGATAGCTGGAAACACCATATATTTT.

About this clone itself: The same CDR3 is also encoded by other DNA sequences in this sample. The chain carries TRBV6-1 and TRBJ2-1, with a tentative D call TRBD2 (5 bases). Trimming stripped 3 bases from V and 7 bases from J, with 13 bases between. Per the germline V gene, CDR1 is MNHNS and CDR2 is SASEGT. There are 14 residues in the CDR3. CDR3 nucleotides: TGTGCCAGCAGTGAGTCTCCGGGCGGGAATGAGCAGTTCTTC. It specifies CASSESPGGNEQFF.

The gene calls are TRBV27 and TRBJ2-7; D not resolved. The CDR3 sequence is 14 residues long. Between the trimmed V and J ends, which lost 2 bases and 3 bases, there was a span of 11 bases. Germline V gene data show CDR1 as MNHEY and CDR2 as SMNVEV (reference sequence). CDR3 residues: CASSLGARNYEQYF. CDR3 in DNA: TGTGCCAGCAGTTTAGGTGCCAGGAACTACGAGCAGTACTTC.

The J gene is TRBJ1-2, the V gene TRBV9, with D maybe TRBD1 (5 bases). V lost 3 bases, J lost 8 bases, and 14 bases lay in between. This CDR3 has 13 residues. Per the germline V gene, CDR1 is SGDLS and CDR2 is YYNGEE. The CDR3 protein is CASSAPTGYGYTF. CDR3 DNA sequence: TGTGCCAGCAGCGCACCTACAGGTTACGGCTACACCTTC.

The J gene is TRBJ2-2, the V gene TRBV7-9, with D tentatively TRBD1 (5 bases). V was clipped by 6 bases and J by 6 bases, with 11 bases between them. The length of the CDR3 is 13 residues. CDR1 and CDR2 from the germline V gene are SEHNR and FQNEAQ (reference sequence). Written as DNA, the CDR3 is TGTGCCAGCAGGGCGACAGCAGCCGGGGAGCTGTTTTTT. Its protein product is CASRATAAGELFF.

J is TRBJ2-3 and V is TRBV5-1; TRBD1 matches 7 bases. The germline V gene encodes CDR1 SGHRS and CDR2 YFSETQ. The CDR3 extends over 14 amino acids. The V gene end was trimmed by 5 bases and the J gene end by 1 base; junction bases not matched to a gene: 4. The CDR3 here is CASSFDRGTDTQYF. The CDR3 nucleotides are TGCGCCAGCAGTTTTGACAGGGGCACAGATACGCAGTATTTT.

This sequence joins TRBV10-3 and TRBJ2-3; D is uncertain. Trimming removed 7 bases from V and 1 base from J, with 12 bases in between. The CDR3 covers 14 residues. In germline, CDR1 is ENHRY, CDR2 SYGVKD. CDR3 nucleotides: TGTGCCATCACGGTTAACAGAGGCACAGATACGCAGTATTTT. Translation: CAITVNRGTDTQYF.

The rearrangement links TRBV6-1 to TRBJ1-6; D remains unclear. The CDR3 contains 17 residues. Per the germline V gene, CDR1 is MNHNS and CDR2 is SASEGT. The V end was cut by 2 bases, the J end by 4 bases, with 15 bases between. CDR3 in amino acids: CASSELRSPPYNSPLHF. The DNA of the CDR3 is TGTGCCAGCAGTGAACTTAGAAGCCCCCCATATAATTCACCCCTCCACTTT.

The chain recombines TRBV29-1 with TRBJ2-3, with a possible D match to TRBD1 (8 bases). CDR3 size: 18 residues. The V and J ends lost 4 bases and 2 bases respectively, with 25 bases between them. Germline CDR1 SQVTM, CDR2 ANQGSEA. The CDR3 is CSVVDREGARATTDTQYF. The CDR3 coding sequence is TGCAGCGTTGTGGACAGGGAGGGGGCGAGAGCGACCACAGATACGCAGTATTTT.

The J gene is TRBJ1-1, the V gene TRBV6-5; TRBD1 matches at 7 bases. Germline CDR1 reads MNHEY; CDR2 reads SVGAGI. V gave up 6 bases and J gave up 0 bases; unmatched junction bases: 4. The CDR3 runs to 14 residues. CDR3 sequence (DNA): TGTGCCAGCAGGCCGGGACAGCTGAACACTGAAGCTTTCTTT. Its translation: CASRPGQLNTEAFF.

With respect to this clone: A junction end diverges from the germline sequence, so it may reflect a read error. This chain links TRBV19 with TRBJ2-6; possible D gene TRBD2, 5 bases. The CDR3 spans 15 residues. Germline CDR1 is LNHDA and CDR2 is SQIVND (reference sequence). The CDR3 DNA reads as TGTGCCAGTAGCATAGGGAGCTCTGGGGCCAACGTCCTGACTTTC. This sequence encodes CASSIGSSGANVLTF.

This rearrangement joins TRBV19 to TRBJ2-3, with 7 bases that match TRBD2. Germline loops: CDR1 LNHDA, CDR2 SQIVND (reference sequence). The CDR3 extends over 14 amino acids. V lost 3 bases, J lost 12 bases, and 12 bases stayed unmatched. The CDR3 nucleotides are TGTGCCAGTAGTATCCAGGGACTATTCTCAAGACAGTATTTT. The encoded protein is CASSIQGLFSRQYF.

The J gene is TRBJ2-1, the V gene TRBV5-1; 12 bases line up with TRBD2. Germline V gives CDR1 SGHRS, CDR2 YFSETQ. The V gene end was trimmed by 0 bases and the J gene end by 5 bases; junction bases not matched to a gene: 15. This CDR3 is built from 20 residues. CDR3 protein: CASSLADSKRTSGNHNEQFF. DNA of the CDR3: TGCGCCAGCAGCTTGGCCGACAGTAAGAGGACTAGCGGGAACCACAATGAGCAGTTCTTC.

A word on this clone: One end of the junction varies from germline; a read error may be responsible. V is TRBV14 and J is TRBJ2-7; tentatively, D is TRBD2 (5 bases). The CDR3 runs 14 residues. The V gene's germline CDR1 is SGHDN and CDR2 FVKESK. The CDR3 DNA follows: TGTGCCAGCAGCAAAGAGGGCAACTCCTACGAGCAGTACTTC. Its protein is CASSKEGNSYEQYF.

This clone occurred once. The V gene is TRBV5-1, the J gene TRBJ1-3; D might be TRBD1 (5 bases). The V end lost 5 bases, the J end lost 4 bases, and 10 bases lay between the germline ends. The CDR3 sequence is 13 residues long. The germline CDR1 and CDR2 sequences are SGHRS and YFSETQ. The CDR3 region is CASRLGEGNTIYF. The DNA of the CDR3 is TGCGCCAGCAGGTTAGGGGAAGGAAACACCATATATTTT.